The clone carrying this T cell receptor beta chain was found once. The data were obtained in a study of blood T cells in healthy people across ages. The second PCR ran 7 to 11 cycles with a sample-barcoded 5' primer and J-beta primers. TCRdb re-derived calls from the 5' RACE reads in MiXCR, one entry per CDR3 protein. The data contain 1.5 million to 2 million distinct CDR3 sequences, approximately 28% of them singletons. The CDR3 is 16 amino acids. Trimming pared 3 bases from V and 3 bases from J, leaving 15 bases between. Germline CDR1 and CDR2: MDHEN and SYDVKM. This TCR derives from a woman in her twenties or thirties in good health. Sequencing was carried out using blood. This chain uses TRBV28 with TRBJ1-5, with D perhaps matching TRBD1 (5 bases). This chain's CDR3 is CASSLGDGAPNQPQHF. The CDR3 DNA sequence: TGTGCCAGCAGTTTGGGGGACGGGGCCCCCAATCAGCCCCAGCATTTT.